The 27 T cell receptor beta chains below were found in one sample sequenced in a study of technical replicates of blood from a handful of donors. Sequencing was performed with immunoSEQ multiplex PCR; in TCRdb, only in-frame clones are kept and a portion is missing. The data hold about 76,000 clones, with approximately 94% observed a single time. Sequencing input: T cells isolated from PBMCs. The receptors here all came from a human donor in good health.

This clone appeared once. V is TRBV12-5 and J is TRBJ2-5, with 9 bases that match TRBD2. The CDR3 consists of 15 residues. Germline V gene lookup returns CDR1 LGHNT and CDR2 FRNRAP. With 5 bases clipped from V and 1 base from J, the junction kept 5 bases outside the gene matches. The CDR3 loop reads CASGNPLAGQETQYF. For the CDR3, the DNA is TGTGCTAGTGGTAACCCACTAGCGGGCCAAGAGACCCAGTACTTC.

This chain links TRBV13 with TRBJ2-7; D is possibly TRBD1 (5 bases). Germline-derived CDR1 and CDR2 are PRHDT and FYEKMQ (reference sequence). Deletions cut 5 bases from V and 3 bases from J, with 14 bases between. The CDR3 sequence is 14 residues long. CDR3 protein: CASSTRERVYEQYF. The DNA for the CDR3 is TGTGCCAGCAGCACCAGGGAAAGGGTCTACGAGCAGTACTTC.

The chain employs TRBV6-5 and TRBJ1-3; D unresolved. CDR3 length equals 11 residues. V shed 6 bases and J shed 4 bases, with 4 bases lying between them. Germline V gives CDR1 MNHEY, CDR2 SVGAGI. CDR3 nucleotides: TGTGCCAGCAGCCAGGGAAACACCATATATTTT. Protein product: CASSQGNTIYF.

This rearrangement joins TRBV27 to TRBJ1-2; TRBD1 agrees at 10 bases. This CDR3 contains 15 residues. Germline-derived CDR1 and CDR2 are MNHEY and SMNVEV (reference sequence). V lost 6 bases, J lost 1 base, and 5 bases stayed unmatched. Written as DNA, the CDR3 is TGTGCCAGCAGGCCCGGGACAGGGGATAACTATGGCTACACCTTC. Translation gives CASRPGTGDNYGYTF.

The CDR3 sequence: CASSFQGDTEAFF. CDR3 in DNA: TGTGCCAGCAGCTTTCAGGGGGACACTGAAGCTTTCTTT. This sequence joins TRBV5-5 and TRBJ1-1, with TRBD1 matching over 7 bases. Unmatched junction bases numbered 1, after V lost 2 bases and J lost 3 bases. The germline V gene has CDR1 SGHKS and CDR2 YYEKEE (reference sequence). The CDR3 is 13 residues long.

This chain joins TRBV7-9 and TRBJ1-1; possible D gene TRBD1, 6 bases. The CDR3 is 15 residues long. V dropped 5 bases and J dropped 0 bases, with 13 bases sitting between them. Germline V CDR1 and CDR2: SEHNR, FQNEAQ (reference sequence). The DNA for the CDR3 is TGTGCCAGCAGCGCCCTCGGACAGATGAACACTGAAGCTTTCTTT. It specifies CASSALGQMNTEAFF.

The V gene is TRBV2, the J gene TRBJ1-1, with a tentative D call TRBD1 (6 bases). CDR1 and CDR2 (germline): SNHLY, FYNNEI. CDR3 length equals 14 residues. Between the trimmed V and J ends, which lost 3 bases and 3 bases, there was a span of 11 bases. The CDR3 is CASSEPRGYTEAFF. CDR3 DNA sequence: TGTGCCAGCAGTGAGCCAAGGGGGTACACTGAAGCTTTCTTT.

This clone was counted a single time. This chain joins TRBV6-5 and TRBJ2-4, with 7 bases aligning to TRBD1. With V trimmed by 6 bases and J by 5 bases, 10 bases remained unmatched. CDR3 length: 15 amino acids. The germline CDR1 and CDR2 sequences are MNHEY and SVGAGI. The CDR3 DNA reads as TGTGCCAGCAGGAGAACCGGGACAGAAGAAAACATTCAGTACTTC. Its translation is CASRRTGTEENIQYF.

This rearrangement joins TRBV5-1 to TRBJ2-7; 10 nucleotides agree with TRBD1. The CDR3 is made up of 15 amino acids. Per the germline V gene, CDR1 is SGHRS and CDR2 is YFSETQ. V was clipped by 4 bases and J by 1 base; unmatched bases: 5. The CDR3 DNA reads as TGCGCCAGCAGCGGCGGGACAGGGGAATCCTACGAGCAGTACTTC. It codes for CASSGGTGESYEQYF. The full variable domain, in which reference TRBV5-1 and TRBJ2-7 provide the parts outside the CDR3, is KAGVTQTPRYLIKTRGQQVTLSCSPISGHRSVSWYQQTPGQGLQFLFEYFSETQRNKGNFPGRFSGRQFSNSRSEMNVSTLELGDSALYLCASSGGTGESYEQYFGPGTRLTVT.

The V call is TRBV4-3, the J call TRBJ2-5; 13 nucleotides align to TRBD2. The CDR3 runs to 15 residues. CDR1 and CDR2 (germline): LGHNA, YSLEER. J was trimmed by 4 bases and V by 3 bases; bases with no gene match: 2. Here the CDR3 reads CASSHTSGRGETQYF. CDR3 nucleotides: TGCGCCAGCAGCCACACTAGCGGGAGGGGAGAGACCCAGTACTTC.

This chain uses TRBV19 with TRBJ2-7, with D possibly matching TRBD2 (6 bases). Per the germline V gene, CDR1 is LNHDA and CDR2 is SQIVND (reference sequence). This CDR3 comprises 16 residues. Trimming cost V 8 bases and J 1 base, with 21 bases left between them. The CDR3 here is CASSTYGGSRSYEQYF. As DNA, the CDR3 is TGTGCCAGTTCTACCTATGGAGGGAGTCGTTCCTACGAGCAGTACTTC.

This CDR3 is CASSDGQVPYEQYF. Written as DNA, the CDR3 is TGCGCCAGCAGCGACGGACAGGTTCCCTACGAGCAGTACTTC. J is TRBJ2-7 and V is TRBV5-1, with 7 bases matching TRBD1. The CDR3 totals 14 residues. Trimming took 4 bases from V and 2 from J; bases not matched to a gene: 6. Germline CDR1 is SGHRS and CDR2 is YFSETQ.

This rearrangement joins TRBV4-1 to TRBJ2-2, with 9 nucleotides matching TRBD1. Looked up from germline, CDR1 is MGHRA and CDR2 is YSYEKL. There are 17 residues in the CDR3. V lost 1 base to trimming and J lost 4 bases; unmatched junction nucleotides: 7. CDR3 bases: TGCGCCAGCAGCCAAGTCCCCCCGGGACAGGGCACCGGGGAGCTGTTTTTT. Its protein is CASSQVPPGQGTGELFF.

This chain uses TRBV12-2 with TRBJ1-2; TRBD1, the table's D call, was not compared with the DNA. TRBV12-2 is a pseudogene. This CDR3 contains 16 residues. The CDR3 DNA follows: TGTGCAAGTCGCTCCGCTTTTACAGGGGCTAACTATGGCTACACCTTC. It translates to CASRSAFTGANYGYTF.

This clone was seen more than once but under ten times. The chain combines TRBV30 with TRBJ1-1; 8 bases map to TRBD1. Germline CDR1 and CDR2: GTSNPN and SVGIG (reference sequence). Trimming cost V 2 bases and J 1 base; bases outside gene matches: 3. This CDR3 is 14 amino acids long. The CDR3, as DNA: TGTGCCTGGAGTCTCGGGACAGGGAACACTGAAGCTTTCTTT. Its protein is CAWSLGTGNTEAFF.

The rearrangement links TRBV15 to TRBJ2-3; 9 nucleotides match TRBD2. V lost 4 bases, J lost 10 bases, and 9 bases stayed unmatched. This CDR3 spans 14 amino acids. Germline V CDR1 and CDR2: LNHNV, YYDKDF (reference sequence). Here the CDR3 DNA reads TGTGCCACCAGCACAAGGACTAGCGCGGGTCCGCAGTATTTT. Its protein is CATSTRTSAGPQYF.

This clone has just one count. This sequence joins TRBV4-3 and TRBJ2-1, with D perhaps TRBD2 (5 bases). CDR1 is LGHNA, CDR2 YSLEER, per germline. V was shortened by 4 bases and J by 4 bases, with 17 bases between the two germline ends. This CDR3 comprises 16 residues. CDR3 sequence (DNA): TGCGCCAGCAGCCCCGGGATGGAACTTAGTTACAATGAGCAGTTCTTC. It yields the protein CASSPGMELSYNEQFF.

This chain joins TRBV10-3 and TRBJ1-5, with TRBD1 matching 7 bases. Trimming removed 6 bases from V and 4 bases from J; junction bases left unmatched: 0. The CDR3 covers 12 residues. Germline CDR1 is ENHRY and CDR2 is SYGVKD. For the CDR3, the DNA is TGTGCCATCAGGACAGGGAATCAGCCCCAGCATTTT. Its translation is CAIRTGNQPQHF.

V gene TRBV6-1 combines with J gene TRBJ2-2, with 7 positions matching TRBD1. From germline, CDR1 is MNHNS and CDR2 SASEGT. After removal of 1 base from V and 2 bases from J, the junction contained 1 base not matched to a gene. The CDR3 covers 15 residues. CDR3 sequence: CASSEGTGNTGELFF. The CDR3 DNA reads as TGTGCCAGCAGTGAAGGGACAGGAAACACCGGGGAGCTGTTTTTT.

The chain recombines TRBV29-1 with TRBJ1-2, with D possibly being TRBD1 (5 bases). The CDR3 runs 14 residues. The V end lost 1 base, the J end lost 8 bases, and 17 bases lay between the germline ends. CDR1 is SQVTM, CDR2 ANQGSEA, per germline. The CDR3 loop reads CSVEVQRGGRGYTF. CDR3 in DNA: TGCAGCGTTGAAGTTCAGCGGGGGGGTCGGGGCTACACCTTC. Full variable domain (missing parts from reference TRBV29-1 and TRBJ1-2): SAVISQKPSRDICQRGTSLTIQCQVDSQVTMMFWYRQQPGQSLTLIATANQGSEATYESGFVIDKFPISRPNLTFSTLTVSNMSPEDSSIYLCSVEVQRGGRGYTFGSGTRLTVV.

The CDR3 nucleotides are TGTGCCAGCAGCTTCGACTACCCTGGTCGCAATGAGCAGTTCTTC. Translated, it gives CASSFDYPGRNEQFF. The rearrangement links TRBV7-2 to TRBJ2-1; tentatively, D is TRBD2 (5 bases). The CDR3 sequence is 15 residues long. The germline CDR1 and CDR2 sequences are SGHTA and FQGNSA. Trimming took 3 bases from V and 6 from J, leaving 15 bases between them.

The gene calls are TRBV6-5 and TRBJ1-2; no reliable D call. The CDR3 sequence is 14 residues long. Germline V gene sequence: CDR1 MNHEY, CDR2 SVGAGI. Trimming left V 0 bases short and J 4 bases short, with 9 bases between. The CDR3 nucleotides are TGTGCCAGCAGTTACTCTGGGCAGGCCTATGGCTACACCTTC. Its protein product is CASSYSGQAYGYTF.

The J gene is TRBJ2-7, the V gene TRBV19; D is perhaps TRBD1 (5 bases). Germline CDR1 reads LNHDA; CDR2 reads SQIVND (reference sequence). V dropped 2 bases and J dropped 2 bases, with 10 bases sitting between them. The CDR3 is 14 amino acids. The CDR3 is CASSIQGGPYEQYF. Here the CDR3 DNA reads TGTGCCAGTAGTATACAGGGTGGACCCTACGAGCAGTACTTC.

The CDR3 region has the DNA TGTGCCAGCAGTTGGGTCCAATGGGCCACTGAAGCTTTCTTT. Amino acid sequence: CASSWVQWATEAFF. This chain links TRBV6-6 with TRBJ1-1; D is ambiguous. CDR1 and CDR2 (germline): MNHNY, SVGAGI (reference sequence). Deletions cut 4 bases from V and 4 bases from J, with 13 bases between. There are 14 residues in the CDR3.

This rearrangement joins TRBV15 to TRBJ2-3; TRBD2 agrees at 13 bases. This CDR3 spans 19 amino acids. Germline V gene lookup returns CDR1 LNHNV and CDR2 YYDKDF (reference sequence). The V segment lost 4 bases and the J segment 0 bases; nucleotides outside the gene matches: 10. CDR3: CATSTDPTSGRFSTDTQYF. The CDR3, as DNA: TGTGCCACCAGCACAGACCCGACTAGCGGGAGGTTTAGCACAGATACGCAGTATTTT.

This chain links TRBV5-1 with TRBJ2-5; 7 bases are shared with TRBD1. The V and J ends lost 0 bases and 0 bases, in that order; junction bases with no gene match: 11. CDR1 is SGHRS and CDR2 is YFSETQ in the germline V gene. The CDR3 is 18 amino acids. CDR3 region: CASSLGPIPGQYQETQYF. The CDR3 DNA reads TGCGCCAGCAGCTTGGGACCTATACCGGGACAGTACCAAGAGACCCAGTACTTC.

The J gene is TRBJ2-3, the V gene TRBV5-4, with D unclear. V gave up 2 bases and J gave up 2 bases, with 9 bases separating them. Germline loops: CDR1 SGHNT, CDR2 YYREEE (reference sequence). CDR3 size: 14 residues. This CDR3 is CASSFQGATDTQYF. The CDR3 DNA reads as TGTGCCAGCAGCTTCCAAGGAGCCACAGATACGCAGTATTTT.